This TCR beta chain was recovered during a study of OX40 agonist ivuxolimab in advanced cancers. Study results and caveats: By week 6 at 0.1 to 3.0 mg/kg, blood CD4+ and CD8+ T cells had expanded clonally. Certain nonresponders likewise exhibited a low normalized T-cell clonal expansion. The average count of expanded clones was higher among CD8+ T cells than among CD4+.

This clone was seen a single time. What it recognizes is unknown. TCRdb's table, derived via immunoSEQ multiplex PCR, lists solely in-frame clones and lacks some. The profile covers about 69,000 clones, with 80% to 85% appearing a single time and under 2.5% taken by the ten largest. Looked up from germline, CDR1 is KGHSH and CDR2 is LQKENI. This CDR3 has 15 amino acids. The V end lost 1 base, the J end lost 4 bases, and 11 bases lay between the germline ends. Autoimmune disease history or systemic immunosuppression excluded patients. The chain employs TRBV18 and TRBJ1-5; D is uncertain. The sample consisted of CD4+ or CD8+ T cells sorted from blood, taken in a trial of the OX40 agonist ivuxolimab. The receptor's source is an adult with an advanced solid tumor such as melanoma, head and neck, liver or kidney cancer. CDR3 bases: TGTGCCAGCTCACCACTCGTGGAACCTAATCAGCCCCAGCATTTT. This codes for CASSPLVEPNQPQHF.